This T cell receptor (beta chain) originates from a study of identical twins. Points from the study as a whole: Because invariant MAIT and iNKT cells could be present, zero-insertion analyses could be partly confounded.

Germline V gives CDR1 DFQATT, CDR2 SNEGSKA (reference sequence). The CDR3 is 14 residues long. V lost 3 bases to trimming and J lost 2 bases, with 13 bases between them. With regard to this clonotype: Its antigen is still unknown.

TCRdb ran MiXCR on the 5' RACE reads and lists one entry per CDR3 protein. Here the sample spans some 1,600,000 distinct CDR3 sequences, around a third being singletons. The source material was cord blood. This chain links TRBV20-1 with TRBJ1-1; D is ambiguous. This sequence was found in a newborn girl in good health. CDR3 nucleotides: TGCAGTGCTAGGAAGGGAGGGAGTAACACTGAAGCTTTCTTT. This encodes CSARKGGSNTEAFF.